The table lists the clone carrying this T cell receptor (beta chain) with a count of one. Its antigen is currently unknown. The sample originates from a study of cytomegalovirus exposure and HLA in healthy donors. Background on the study: It was reported in a later analysis that the 95 to 150 validation repertoires used the same platform as the approximately 650 first-cohort repertoires.

TCRdb keeps only in-frame clones here, not all; method: immunoSEQ multiplex PCR. Of some 68,000 clones in the sample, 95% to 97% are singletons; the top ten hold around 2.4%. Study-level results: Reports indicated that the classifier achieved high specificity and sensitivity in diagnosing cytomegalovirus status. Specific recognition of CMV antigens was confirmed in vitro for a few chains (all CMV-associated). Overall, around 150 TCR beta chains were annotated as cytomegalovirus-associated.

The TCR sequence derives from a young man in good health and CMV-seronegative. Sequencing used PBMCs.

CDR3 in amino acids: CASSEWANSYNEQFF. CDR3 in DNA: TGTGCCAGCAGTGAATGGGCCAACTCCTACAATGAGCAGTTCTTC. The chain has TRBV6-1 and TRBJ2-1; no reliable D call. Germline assignment: CDR1 MNHNS and CDR2 SASEGT. Trimming removed 2 bases from V and 0 bases from J, with 8 bases in between. The length of the CDR3 is 15 residues.